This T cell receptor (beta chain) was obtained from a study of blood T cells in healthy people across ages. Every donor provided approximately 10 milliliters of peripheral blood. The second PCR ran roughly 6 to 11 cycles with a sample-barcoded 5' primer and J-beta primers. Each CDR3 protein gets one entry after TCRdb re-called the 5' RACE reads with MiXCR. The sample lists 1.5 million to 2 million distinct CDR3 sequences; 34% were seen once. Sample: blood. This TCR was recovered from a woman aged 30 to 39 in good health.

The CDR3 reads CASAASGGGRTDTQYF. CDR3 DNA: TGCGCCAGCGCGGCTAGCGGGGGCGGTAGGACAGATACGCAGTATTTT. V is TRBV5-1 and J is TRBJ2-3; 10 bases line up with TRBD2. CDR1 and CDR2 (germline): SGHRS, YFSETQ. The junction had 11 bases not matched to a gene; V was cut back by 7 bases and J by 3 bases. The CDR3 runs to 16 residues.